A selection of T cell receptor beta chains follows, all from one sample in a study of CD8+CD57+ T cells in acquired aplastic anemia. Each CDR3 protein gets one entry after TCRdb re-called the reads with MiXCR. This table has about 210,000 distinct CDR3 sequences, about 59% appearing once. Sequenced material: sorted CD4+, CD8+, or CD8+CD57+ T cells (not recorded which) from PBMCs. All receptors come from a human donor in good health. The CDR3 runs from the conserved cysteine through the conserved F or W. D genes are given only for firm matches. The size field is filled for only some rows; it gives once, few, many or a size class.

clone_size: few
d_call: NA
v_call: TRBV6-1
j_call: TRBJ1-1
cdr3_nt: TGTGCCACCAGTGATTCTCAGGGGAACACTGAAGCTTTCTTT
cdr3_aa: CATSDSQGNTEAFF

clone_size: many
d_call: TRBD2
v_call: TRBV5-4
j_call: TRBJ2-7
cdr3_nt: TGTGCCAGCAGCGCACCCGGGACTAGTCTCAGCGAGCAGTACTTC
cdr3_aa: CASSAPGTSLSEQYF

clone_size: NA
d_call: NA
v_call: TRBV6-6
j_call: TRBJ2-7
cdr3_nt: TGTGCCAGCAGTTACGGTATGCTCGACGAGCAGTACTTC
cdr3_aa: CASSYGMLDEQYF

clone_size: once
d_call: NA
v_call: TRBV6-4
j_call: TRBJ2-5
cdr3_nt: TGTGCCAGCAGTGAGCAACAAGAGACCCAGTACTTC
cdr3_aa: CASSEQQETQYF

clone_size: NA
d_call: NA
v_call: TRBV20-1
j_call: TRBJ2-7
cdr3_nt: TGCAGTGCCACCAGGACACAGAGCTCCTACGAGCAGTACTTC
cdr3_aa: CSATRTQSSYEQYF

clone_size: NA
d_call: NA
v_call: TRBV25-1
j_call: TRBJ1-3
cdr3_nt: TGTGCCAGCACGCCCCGCTCTGGAAACACCATATATTTT
cdr3_aa: CASTPRSGNTIYF

clone_size: NA
d_call: TRBD2
v_call: TRBV10-3
j_call: TRBJ2-1
cdr3_nt: TGTGCCATCAGTGAGGACAGCAGCCCGCTAGCGGGGGGGCCAGACAATGAGCAGTTCTTC
cdr3_aa: CAISEDSSPLAGGPDNEQFF

clone_size: few
d_call: NA
v_call: TRBV5-1
j_call: TRBJ1-6
cdr3_nt: TGCGCCAGCAGCTTGACAGGGCCCGATAATTCACCCCTCCACTTT
cdr3_aa: CASSLTGPDNSPLHF

clone_size: many
d_call: TRBD1
v_call: TRBV7-9
j_call: TRBJ2-7
cdr3_nt: TGTGCCAGCAGCTTCCGGGACAGGGATGCCTACGAGCAGTACTTC
cdr3_aa: CASSFRDRDAYEQYF

clone_size: NA
d_call: NA
v_call: TRBV20-1
j_call: TRBJ1-2
cdr3_nt: TGCAGTGCTAAGGCAGGGTGGGACTATGGCTACATCTTC
cdr3_aa: CSAKAGWDYGYIF

clone_size: many
d_call: TRBD1
v_call: TRBV24-1
j_call: TRBJ1-1
cdr3_nt: TGTGCCACCAGTGACCCAGGGGGCTTGGCTTTCTTT
cdr3_aa: CATSDPGGLAFF

clone_size: NA
d_call: NA
v_call: TRBV5-4
j_call: TRBJ1-1
cdr3_nt: TGTGCCAGCAGCAGCCGGTTGGGGGGCACTGAAGCTTTCTTT
cdr3_aa: CASSSRLGGTEAFF

clone_size: NA
d_call: NA
v_call: TRBV20-1
j_call: TRBJ1-2
cdr3_nt: TGCAGTGCTCCCAGACAGAGACCCAACTATGGCTACACCTTC
cdr3_aa: CSAPRQRPNYGYTF

clone_size: NA
d_call: TRBD1
v_call: TRBV7-9
j_call: TRBJ1-2
cdr3_nt: TGTGCCAGCAGCTTAGACAGGGGGATATATGGCTACACCTTC
cdr3_aa: CASSLDRGIYGYTF

clone_size: few
d_call: NA
v_call: TRBV24-1
j_call: TRBJ1-1
cdr3_nt: TGTGCCACCAGTGACCCAGGTACCACTGAAGCTTTCTTT
cdr3_aa: CATSDPGTTEAFF

clone_size: once
d_call: NA
v_call: TRBV20-1
j_call: TRBJ2-7
cdr3_nt: TGCAGTGCTAGCTCGACAGGTCCGAACACCGGGGAGCTGTACTTC
cdr3_aa: CSASSTGPNTGELYF

clone_size: NA
d_call: NA
v_call: TRBV7-8
j_call: TRBJ1-1
cdr3_nt: TGTGCCAGCACGAGACAGGTGACCACTGAAGCTTTCTTT
cdr3_aa: CASTRQVTTEAFF

clone_size: once
d_call: NA
v_call: TRBV7-9
j_call: TRBJ1-1
cdr3_nt: TGTGCCAGCCGCAAGGGGATGAACACTGAAGCTTTCTTT
cdr3_aa: CASRKGMNTEAFF

clone_size: NA
d_call: NA
v_call: TRBV25-1
j_call: TRBJ2-2
cdr3_nt: TGCGCCAGCAGTGAATATTTGGGTGACGGGGAGCTGTTTTTT
cdr3_aa: CASSEYLGDGELFF

clone_size: many
d_call: NA
v_call: TRBV20-1
j_call: TRBJ2-1
cdr3_nt: TGCAGTGCTACAATCAGTGATCCCTACAATGAGCAGTTCTTC
cdr3_aa: CSATISDPYNEQFF

clone_size: NA
d_call: NA
v_call: TRBV7-8
j_call: TRBJ1-2
cdr3_nt: TGTGCCAGCAGCTTAGCGGACAACGCGGGAGGCTACACCTTC
cdr3_aa: CASSLADNAGGYTF

clone_size: few
d_call: TRBD1
v_call: TRBV19
j_call: TRBJ1-1
cdr3_nt: TGTGCCACCCGGCCGGGGACCAGGGGGAGCATGGAAGCTTTCTTT
cdr3_aa: CATRPGTRGSMEAFF

clone_size: NA
d_call: TRBD2
v_call: TRBV20-1
j_call: TRBJ2-5
cdr3_nt: TGCAGTGCTAGACCGCTAGCGGGGGCGCAAGAGACCCAGTACTTC
cdr3_aa: CSARPLAGAQETQYF

clone_size: many
d_call: NA
v_call: TRBV20-1
j_call: TRBJ2-3
cdr3_nt: TGCAGTGCTAGAGTCCCCCAGGTCAACCGGGGGATCACAGATACGCAGTATTTT
cdr3_aa: CSARVPQVNRGITDTQYF

clone_size: NA
d_call: NA
v_call: TRBV20-1
j_call: TRBJ1-2
cdr3_nt: TGCAGTGCTAGGGCACTACAGGCTAACTATGGCTACACCTTC
cdr3_aa: CSARALQANYGYTF

clone_size: NA
d_call: NA
v_call: TRBV2
j_call: TRBJ2-1
cdr3_nt: TGTGCCAGCAGTTTCCCCACACACATCCTCTCCTACAATGAGCAGTTCTTC
cdr3_aa: CASSFPTHILSYNEQFF

clone_size: many
d_call: TRBD1
v_call: TRBV29-1
j_call: TRBJ1-1
cdr3_nt: TGCAGCGTTGACCTCGACAGGGAAAACACTGAAGCTTTCTTT
cdr3_aa: CSVDLDRENTEAFF

clone_size: NA
d_call: TRBD1
v_call: TRBV24-1
j_call: TRBJ2-1
cdr3_nt: TGTGCCACCAGGGCAGGGGGTAACTATGAGCAGTTCTTC
cdr3_aa: CATRAGGNYEQFF

clone_size: NA
d_call: TRBD2
v_call: TRBV15
j_call: TRBJ2-5
cdr3_nt: TGTGCCACCAGCAGAGATTCAGCGGGAGGGTACCAAGAGACCCAGTACTTC
cdr3_aa: CATSRDSAGGYQETQYF

clone_size: NA
d_call: NA
v_call: TRBV2
j_call: TRBJ2-7
cdr3_nt: TGTGCCAGCAGTGAAGGGGGGCTAAGCGAGCAGTACTTC
cdr3_aa: CASSEGGLSEQYF

clone_size: NA
d_call: TRBD1
v_call: TRBV29-1
j_call: TRBJ1-1
cdr3_nt: TGCAGCGTTACAGGGGCGGTAGGGGGTACTGAAGCTTTCTTT
cdr3_aa: CSVTGAVGGTEAFF

clone_size: NA
d_call: TRBD1
v_call: TRBV20-1
j_call: TRBJ1-5
cdr3_nt: TGCGGTGCGATGGCAGGGGGAAATCAGCCCCAGCATTTT
cdr3_aa: CGAMAGGNQPQHF

clone_size: NA
d_call: NA
v_call: TRBV7-2
j_call: TRBJ1-6
cdr3_nt: TGTGCCAGCAGCCCATCCCCCCCGGACTCACCCCTCCACTTT
cdr3_aa: CASSPSPPDSPLHF

clone_size: NA
d_call: TRBD2
v_call: TRBV12-3/TRBV12-4
j_call: TRBJ2-2
cdr3_nt: TGTGCCAGCAGTTCGGCCAGCGGGAGTGGCACCGGGGAGCTGTTTTTT
cdr3_aa: CASSSASGSGTGELFF

clone_size: NA
d_call: NA
v_call: TRBV29-1
j_call: TRBJ2-1
cdr3_nt: TGCAGCGTTCTTTGGAGCGCCAGGGATGAGCAGTTCTTC
cdr3_aa: CSVLWSARDEQFF

clone_size: few
d_call: TRBD1
v_call: TRBV7-9
j_call: TRBJ1-6
cdr3_nt: TGTGCCAGCAGCCCGCCAGGGACAGGGGAAAATTCACCCCTCCACTTT
cdr3_aa: CASSPPGTGENSPLHF

clone_size: NA
d_call: TRBD1
v_call: TRBV7-3
j_call: TRBJ2-2
cdr3_nt: TGTGCCAGCAGCTTAATTGGACAGGGACGAGGTGGGGAGCTGTTTTTT
cdr3_aa: CASSLIGQGRGGELFF

clone_size: many
d_call: TRBD2
v_call: TRBV7-2
j_call: TRBJ2-1
cdr3_nt: TGTGCCAGCAGCCGAGCGGGAGGGGTCTACAATGAGCAGTTCTTC
cdr3_aa: CASSRAGGVYNEQFF

clone_size: NA
d_call: TRBD1
v_call: TRBV4-1
j_call: TRBJ1-1
cdr3_nt: TGCGCCAGCAGCCATGCCCAGGGGGCCACTGAAGCTTTCTTT
cdr3_aa: CASSHAQGATEAFF

clone_size: NA
d_call: NA
v_call: TRBV19
j_call: TRBJ1-2
cdr3_nt: TGTGCCAGTAACTGGGCGCTACAACGAGGGGGCTACACCTTC
cdr3_aa: CASNWALQRGGYTF

clone_size: many
d_call: NA
v_call: TRBV15
j_call: TRBJ1-3
cdr3_nt: TGTGCCACCAGCAGAGTGGGCAGGGCCATCTCTGGAAACACCATATATTTT
cdr3_aa: CATSRVGRAISGNTIYF

clone_size: NA
d_call: NA
v_call: TRBV7-8
j_call: TRBJ2-7
cdr3_nt: TGTGCCAGCAGCTTAGATGGCAGGGGGGTTTACGAGCAGTACTTC
cdr3_aa: CASSLDGRGVYEQYF